Sequencing of this T cell receptor beta chain was carried out in a study of PD-L1 blockade in urothelial cancer. Study-level background: The authors examined blood 3 weeks (second dose) and 6 weeks after treatment start. Blood-derived samples held a median roughly 150,000 T cells.

As concerns this clone: One junction end disagrees with the germline gene, perhaps due to a read error.

Documented time point: pretreatment peripheral blood. Every PCR received spiked-in synthetic TCR analog templates. Produced via immunoSEQ multiplex PCR; TCRdb's table is partial and in-frame only. This sample has roughly 54,000 clones, with around nine tenths found just once. The CDR3 has 16 amino acids. Germline V gene lookup returns CDR1 SGHVS and CDR2 FNYEAQ. The specimen comprised PBMCs, sampled around atezolizumab (anti-PD-L1) treatment. The receptor was isolated from a woman aged 60 to 75 with urothelial cancer. The chain uses TRBV7-6 and TRBJ2-2; a weak D match, TRBD2 (5 bases). This CDR3 reads CASTLDWGANTGELFF. For the CDR3, the DNA is TGTGCCAGCACCTTAGACTGGGGAGCGAACACCGGGGAGCTGTTTTTT.